This entry lists 18 T cell receptor beta chains sequenced from one sample in a study of T-cell memory formation after mild COVID-19. Each CDR3 protein is one row after TCRdb ran MiXCR on the 5' RACE reads. This table holds around 300,000 distinct CDR3 sequences, over 10% found once. Material for sequencing was PBMCs or a T cell subset sorted from them (not recorded which). These TCRs come from a man younger than 30 who had mild COVID-19 (a few samples of this study predate the infection). Cell type and time point are not known.

This clonotype was recorded a few times. The chain is built from TRBV7-3 and TRBJ2-3; weak D call: TRBD2 (6 bases). The CDR3 spans 14 residues. Trimming removed 2 bases from V and 11 bases from J, with 17 bases in between. The germline CDR1 and CDR2 sequences are SGHTA and FQGTGA. The CDR3 sequence: CASSLPDGGDLQYF. In nucleotides, the CDR3 is TGTGCCAGCAGCTTACCAGACGGCGGGGACTTGCAGTATTTT.

This chain connects TRBV7-3 to TRBJ1-2, with D uncertain. The V gene's germline CDR1 is SGHTA and CDR2 FQGTGA. V was shortened by 2 bases and J by 5 bases, with 15 bases between the two germline ends. This CDR3 has 15 residues. As DNA, the CDR3 is TGTGCCAGCAGCTTACTCCCCCGGACTCGATATGGCTACACCTTC. Translated: CASSLLPRTRYGYTF.

This rearrangement joins TRBV19 to TRBJ2-3, with 7 bases lining up with TRBD1. The CDR3 totals 15 residues. The V and J ends lost 5 bases and 3 bases, in that order; junction bases with no gene match: 8. Germline-derived CDR1 and CDR2 are LNHDA and SQIVND (reference sequence). CDR3 amino acids: CASSFRGYWTDTQYF. The CDR3, as DNA: TGTGCCAGTAGTTTCAGGGGGTATTGGACAGATACGCAGTATTTT.

This clonotype was observed a few times. V gene TRBV11-2 combines with J gene TRBJ2-7; D gene uncertain. The CDR3 extends over 16 amino acids. Trimming removed 5 bases at V and 3 bases at J, with 20 bases between. From germline, CDR1 is SGHAT and CDR2 FQNNGV. The DNA of the CDR3 is TGTGCCAGCAGCCAGACTCAAGGAGTGATGAACTACGAGCAGTACTTC. Residues: CASSQTQGVMNYEQYF.

This clonotype was counted many times. The chain combines TRBV5-1 with TRBJ2-3, with D hard to call. Germline values: CDR1 SGHRS, CDR2 YFSETQ. This CDR3 has 14 amino acids. V shed 0 bases and J shed 2 bases, with 7 bases lying between them. The DNA for the CDR3 is TGCGCCAGCAGCTTGGTTCAGGCCACAGATACGCAGTATTTT. Encoded protein: CASSLVQATDTQYF.

V is TRBV12-3 or TRBV12-4 and J is TRBJ1-6; unclear D gene. The CDR3 has 14 amino acids. V was trimmed by 7 bases and J by 6 bases, leaving 13 bases between them. The CDR3 sequence is CASKREGFNSPLHF. The CDR3 DNA is TGTGCCAGCAAACGGGAGGGATTTAATTCACCCCTCCACTTT.

CDR3 DNA: TGTGCCAGCAGCTCCGGACAGGGACGATCACCCCTCCACTTT. Its translation: CASSSGQGRSPLHF. This chain connects TRBV7-2 to TRBJ1-6, with 8 bases lining up with TRBD1. This CDR3 has 14 amino acids. Germline V CDR1 and CDR2: SGHTA, FQGNSA. Losses at the gene ends were 4 bases for V and 10 bases for J; bases not matched to a gene: 6.

This clonotype came up a few times. This rearrangement joins TRBV3-1 to TRBJ2-2, with D unclear. The CDR3 runs to 16 residues. Trimming cost V 0 bases and J 6 bases, with 14 bases left between them. The germline gives CDR1 LGHDT, CDR2 YNNKEL (reference sequence). The CDR3 DNA reads TGTGCCAGCAGCCAAGAAACGCAGTGGGGATCCGGGGAGCTGTTTTTT. Translated: CASSQETQWGSGELFF.

This clonotype has at least ten counts. V is TRBV4-1 and J is TRBJ2-2; no firm D call. CDR1 is MGHRA and CDR2 is YSYEKL in the germline V gene. V lost 6 bases, J lost 7 bases, and 15 bases lay in between. The CDR3 loop spans 14 amino acids. In DNA, the CDR3 is TGCGCCAGCAGGTCTCCATTGGCCAGCGGGGAGCTGTTTTTT. Translated, it gives CASRSPLASGELFF.

The sample holds a few counts of this clonotype. The CDR3 coding sequence is TGTGCCAGCAGCTTAGATCTTCTAGATACGCAGTATTTT. This encodes CASSLDLLDTQYF. The rearrangement uses TRBV11-3 and TRBJ2-3; unclear D gene. This CDR3 comprises 13 residues. V lost 0 bases to trimming and J lost 5 bases, with 6 bases between them. Germline V gives CDR1 SGHNT, CDR2 YENEEA.

The rearrangement uses TRBV5-1 and TRBJ2-5; 9 bases line up with TRBD2. Germline CDR1 reads SGHRS; CDR2 reads YFSETQ. This CDR3 is built from 15 residues. Trimming removed 2 bases from V and 5 bases from J; junction bases left unmatched: 7. The DNA of the CDR3 is TGCGCCAGCAGCTTACCGGTAGCGGGGGTGGAGACCCAGTACTTC. This sequence encodes CASSLPVAGVETQYF.

In its sample, this clonotype was seen a few times. The rearrangement links TRBV7-2 to TRBJ1-2; no definite D call. Germline CDR1 reads SGHTA; CDR2 reads FQGNSA. This CDR3 is built from 13 residues. V was clipped by 1 base and J by 8 bases, with 11 bases between them. DNA of the CDR3: TGTGCCAGCAGCTTAGAGAATATGCTCGGCTACACCTTC. Amino acids: CASSLENMLGYTF. Using reference TRBV7-2 and TRBJ1-2 for the parts outside the CDR3, the full variable domain is GAGVSQSPSNKVTEKGKDVELRCDPISGHTALYWYRQSLGQGLEFLIYFQGNSAPDKSGLPSDRFSAERTGGSVSTLTIQRTQQEDSAVYLCASSLENMLGYTFGSGTRLTVV.

This clonotype was found a few times. For the CDR3, the DNA is TGCGCCAGCAGTCGGGGTGGGACAGGGGTCGACATTCAGTACTTC. Translation gives CASSRGGTGVDIQYF. The chain carries TRBV5-1 and TRBJ2-4; 10 bases line up with TRBD1. With V trimmed by 5 bases and J by 8 bases, 10 bases remained unmatched. This CDR3 spans 15 amino acids. The germline CDR1 and CDR2 sequences are SGHRS and YFSETQ.

The chain links TRBV3-1 to TRBJ1-6; D possibly corresponds to TRBD1 (5 bases). CDR3 length: 14 amino acids. In germline, CDR1 is LGHDT, CDR2 YNNKEL (reference sequence). V was pared by 4 bases and J by 8 bases, with 12 bases between. CDR3 residues: CASSPSRGYSPLHF. In nucleotides, the CDR3 is TGTGCCAGCAGCCCTTCCCGGGGCTATTCACCCCTCCACTTT.

This clonotype turned up a few times. The V call is TRBV25-1, the J call TRBJ2-7; TRBD1 might be the D (5 bases). Germline CDR1 is MGHDK and CDR2 is SYGVNS. The V gene lost 5 bases and the J gene lost 6 bases, with 11 bases spanning the gap. The CDR3 covers 12 residues. DNA for the CDR3: TGTGCCAGCAGTCAGGGTGACGTCGAGCAGTACTTC. Translated, it gives CASSQGDVEQYF.

This chain links TRBV4-1 with TRBJ1-1; the D gene is possibly TRBD1 (5 bases). The germline CDR1 and CDR2 sequences are MGHRA and YSYEKL. CDR3 length: 14 amino acids. The V end was cut by 3 bases, the J end by 11 bases, with 19 bases between. This CDR3 reads CASSQTGVRDGAFF. CDR3 in DNA: TGCGCCAGCAGCCAGACCGGGGTCAGGGATGGGGCTTTCTTT.

This clonotype appeared a few times. The V gene is TRBV20-1, the J gene TRBJ2-2; D is uncertain. CDR3 length: 12 amino acids. In germline, CDR1 is DFQATT, CDR2 SNEGSKA (reference sequence). Trimming cost V 2 bases and J 7 bases, with 8 bases left between them. CDR3 bases: TGCAGTGCTAGAAGTGGGCACGGGGAGCTGTTTTTT. This gives the protein CSARSGHGELFF.

This clonotype was seen many times. The chain recombines TRBV28 with TRBJ2-7; TRBD1 is a possible D gene (6 bases). The CDR3 has 12 amino acids. Germline CDR1 MDHEN, CDR2 SYDVKM. V lost 2 bases and J 4 bases, leaving 6 bases between the germline ends. The CDR3: CASSLQGYEQYV. The CDR3 DNA reads TGTGCCAGCAGTTTACAGGGGTACGAGCAGTACGTC.